The 18 T cell receptor beta chains presented below share a single source sample, sequenced in a study of blood T cell repertoires in COVID-19. TCRdb's copy holds only in-frame clones and misses some; the assay was immunoSEQ multiplex PCR. The data show 350,000 to 400,000 clones, with approximately 93% seen just once and 0.7% to 0.95% held by the top ten. The sequenced material came from PBMCs or T cells enriched from blood (not recorded which). These receptor sequences come from a woman in her forties who had been exposed to COVID-19.

J is TRBJ1-1 and V is TRBV10-2; 7 nucleotides align to TRBD1. J lost 1 base, V lost 2 bases, and 4 bases had no gene match. The CDR3 covers 15 residues. CDR1 is WSHSY and CDR2 is SAAADI in the germline V gene. The DNA for the CDR3 is TGCGCCAGCAGTGAGAAGACAGGGCGGAACACTGAAGCTTTCTTT. This translates into CASSEKTGRNTEAFF.

V is TRBV9 and J is TRBJ2-1, with TRBD2 identical over 10 bases. This CDR3 is 16 amino acids long. The V segment lost 5 bases and the J segment 7 bases; nucleotides outside the gene matches: 12. CDR1 and CDR2 from the germline V gene are SGDLS and YYNGEE. CDR3 sequence: CASRPAGGTMINEQFF. The CDR3 DNA reads TGTGCCAGCAGACCAGCGGGAGGGACAATGATTAATGAGCAGTTCTTC.

This clone was observed once. V and J are TRBV6-5 and TRBJ2-3, with 8 bases fitting TRBD1. The germline CDR1 and CDR2 sequences are MNHEY and SVGAGI. V lost 4 bases, J lost 4 bases, and 7 bases stayed unmatched. The CDR3 has 15 amino acids. CDR3 sequence: CASSSLDREADTQYF. DNA for the CDR3: TGTGCCAGCAGTTCTTTGGACAGGGAGGCAGATACGCAGTATTTT.

The genes are TRBV29-1 and TRBJ2-5; 9 bases line up with TRBD1. V trimming: 5 bases; J trimming: 0 bases; junction bases outside the gene matches: 10. CDR1 and CDR2 (germline): SQVTM, ANQGSEA. This CDR3 is built from 16 residues. The CDR3 coding sequence is TGCAGCGTTATGATCGCGGACAGGGGATACCAAGAGACCCAGTACTTC. Protein sequence: CSVMIADRGYQETQYF.

At least ten counts were recorded for this clone. The genes are TRBV9 and TRBJ2-7; D perhaps matches TRBD2 (6 bases). This CDR3 contains 16 residues. V shed 0 bases and J shed 0 bases, with 13 bases lying between them. Germline CDR1 is SGDLS and CDR2 is YYNGEE. In DNA form, the CDR3 reads TGTGCCAGCAGCGTAGGGATTGGGGGGAGCTCCTACGAGCAGTACTTC. Translating it yields CASSVGIGGSSYEQYF.

The V and J genes are TRBV10-2 and TRBJ1-2; no clear D. The CDR3 runs to 12 residues. CDR1 is WSHSY, CDR2 SAAADI, per germline. Trimming took 5 bases from V and 7 from J, leaving 11 bases between them. CDR3 amino acids: CASSSGPSGYTF. DNA of the CDR3: TGCGCCAGCAGTTCAGGTCCCTCTGGCTACACCTTC.

This clone was counted a few times. The chain employs TRBV11-2 and TRBJ1-1; 11 nucleotides match TRBD1. Germline V gene sequence: CDR1 SGHAT, CDR2 FQNNGV. The ends lost 4 bases at V and 2 bases at J; junction bases unmatched: 3. The CDR3 sequence is 15 residues long. CDR3 DNA sequence: TGTGCCAGCAGCTCGCGGACAGGGGGCAACACTGAAGCTTTCTTT. This translates into CASSSRTGGNTEAFF.

Comments on this clone: Other DNA sequences in the same sample also yield this CDR3. The chain has TRBV7-3 and TRBJ2-2, with TRBD2 as a possible D gene (7 bases). This CDR3 is 15 amino acids long. Trimming removed 1 base at V and 5 bases at J, with 11 bases between. The germline gives CDR1 SGHTA, CDR2 FQGTGA. The CDR3 spells CASSLIGGGTGELFF. The CDR3 nucleotides read TGTGCCAGCAGCTTAATAGGGGGGGGGACCGGGGAGCTGTTTTTT.

The rearrangement uses TRBV15 and TRBJ1-1; the D is unclear. CDR3 length: 13 amino acids. Between the trimmed V and J ends, which lost 2 bases and 3 bases, there was a span of 7 bases. In germline, CDR1 is LNHNV, CDR2 YYDKDF (reference sequence). The CDR3 protein is CATSRKEDTEAFF. The CDR3 region has the DNA TGTGCCACCAGCAGAAAGGAGGACACTGAAGCTTTCTTT.

This clone was detected only a few times. The chain joins TRBV4-3 to TRBJ2-7; tentatively, D is TRBD1 (5 bases). The CDR3 loop spans 14 amino acids. CDR1 is LGHNA, CDR2 YSLEER, per germline. V was shortened by 4 bases and J by 0 bases, with 10 bases between the two germline ends. The CDR3 here is CASSRHRSSYEQYF. In nucleotides, the CDR3 is TGCGCCAGCAGCCGTCACAGGAGCTCCTACGAGCAGTACTTC.

This chain links TRBV5-1 with TRBJ2-7; TRBD1 matches at 9 bases. Germline lookup yields CDR1 SGHRS and CDR2 YFSETQ. The CDR3 is 15 residues long. The V segment lost 4 bases and the J segment 1 base; nucleotides outside the gene matches: 6. CDR3 nucleotide sequence: TGCGCCAGCAGCCCTCAAGGGACAGGGTCCTACGAGCAGTACTTC. Protein sequence: CASSPQGTGSYEQYF.

This rearrangement joins TRBV2 to TRBJ1-1; D is perhaps TRBD1 (5 bases). V lost 8 bases and J lost 1, with 11 bases in between. The CDR3 sequence is 13 residues long. Germline CDR1 reads SNHLY; CDR2 reads FYNNEI. CDR3 coding DNA: TGTGCCAGCCCGGACACAGAGAACACTGAAGCTTTCTTT. This encodes CASPDTENTEAFF.

The chain recombines TRBV19 with TRBJ2-1, with D possibly TRBD2 on 6 matching bases. The V end was cut by 3 bases, the J end by 7 bases, with 13 bases between. This CDR3 has 14 amino acids. Per the germline V gene, CDR1 is LNHDA and CDR2 is SQIVND (reference sequence). The chain's CDR3 is CASSIFAAGNEQFF. CDR3 coding DNA: TGTGCCAGTAGTATCTTTGCGGCGGGGAATGAGCAGTTCTTC.

J is TRBJ2-2 and V is TRBV4-2; 8 nucleotides align to TRBD2. CDR1 and CDR2 (germline): LGHNA, YNFKEQ. This CDR3 has 15 residues. With 4 bases clipped from V and 4 bases from J, the junction kept 5 bases outside the gene matches. The CDR3 here is CASSRTSGSTGELFF. The CDR3 DNA follows: TGTGCCAGCAGCCGCACTAGCGGAAGCACCGGGGAGCTGTTTTTT.

The gene calls are TRBV19 and TRBJ1-2; weak D call: TRBD1 (5 bases). Trimming cost V 4 bases and J 4 bases, with 19 bases left between them. Per germline, CDR1 LNHDA and CDR2 SQIVND (reference sequence). The CDR3 is made up of 16 amino acids. The CDR3 spells CASSTTAPPRGYGYTF. CDR3 in DNA: TGTGCCAGTAGTACGACGGCTCCACCAAGGGGCTATGGCTACACCTTC.

The chain couples TRBV18 to TRBJ1-4; possible D gene TRBD1, 5 bases. Germline assignment: CDR1 KGHSH and CDR2 LQKENI. V was shortened by 0 bases and J by 5 bases, with 10 bases between the two germline ends. The length of the CDR3 is 15 residues. Here the CDR3 DNA reads TGTGCCAGCTCACCACCGGAGGGACGGAATGAAAAACTGTTTTTT. It is translated as CASSPPEGRNEKLFF.

The CDR3 here is CASSERMGQGEGEQFF. As DNA, the CDR3 is TGTGCCAGCAGTGAACGAATGGGACAGGGGGAGGGTGAGCAGTTCTTC. V usage is TRBV2 and J usage is TRBJ2-1; TRBD1 agrees at 11 bases. The V gene's germline CDR1 is SNHLY and CDR2 FYNNEI. V lost 2 bases to trimming and J lost 9 bases; unmatched junction nucleotides: 9. This CDR3 contains 16 residues.

About this clone: Mismatch with germline at one junction end may stem from a read error. The rearrangement joins TRBV20-1 to TRBJ2-1; no clear D. The CDR3 has 10 residues. CDR1 is DFQATT and CDR2 is SNEGSKA in the germline V gene (reference sequence). CDR3 loop: CSARVGNMVF. The CDR3 region has the DNA TGCAGTGCTAGAGTGGGCAATATGGTCTTC.